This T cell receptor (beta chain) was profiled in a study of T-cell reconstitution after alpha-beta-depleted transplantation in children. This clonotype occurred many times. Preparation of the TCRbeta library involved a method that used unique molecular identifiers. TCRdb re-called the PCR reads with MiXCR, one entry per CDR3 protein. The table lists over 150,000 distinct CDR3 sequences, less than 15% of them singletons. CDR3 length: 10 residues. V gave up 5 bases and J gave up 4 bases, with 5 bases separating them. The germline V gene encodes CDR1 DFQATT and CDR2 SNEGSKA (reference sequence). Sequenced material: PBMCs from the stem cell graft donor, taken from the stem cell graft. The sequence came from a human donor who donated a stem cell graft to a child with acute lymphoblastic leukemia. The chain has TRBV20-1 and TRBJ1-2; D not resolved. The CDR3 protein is CSAFIYGYTF. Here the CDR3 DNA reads TGCAGTGCTTTCATCTATGGCTACACCTTC.